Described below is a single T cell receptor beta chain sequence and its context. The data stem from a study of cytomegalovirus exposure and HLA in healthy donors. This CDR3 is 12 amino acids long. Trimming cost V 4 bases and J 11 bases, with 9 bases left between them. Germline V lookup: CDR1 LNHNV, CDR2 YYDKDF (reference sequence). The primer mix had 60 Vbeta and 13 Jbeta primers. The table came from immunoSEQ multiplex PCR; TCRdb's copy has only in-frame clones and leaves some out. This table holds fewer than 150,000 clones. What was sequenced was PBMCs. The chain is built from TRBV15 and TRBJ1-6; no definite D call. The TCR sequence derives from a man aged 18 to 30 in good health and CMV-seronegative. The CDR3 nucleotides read TGTGCCACCAGCACCCGGGAACCACCCCTCCACTTT. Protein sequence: CATSTREPPLHF.